A single sample gave rise to the 25 T cell receptor beta chains below, sequenced in a study of cytomegalovirus exposure and HLA in healthy donors. It was with 60 Vbeta and 13 Jbeta primers that the PCR ran. Assay: immunoSEQ multiplex PCR; the TCRdb copy retains only in-frame clones and omits some. The top ten clones hold around 3% of a sample with under 110,000 clones, 75% of them seen once. The sequencing input was PBMCs. The receptors were gathered from a male donor in good health and CMV-seropositive.

The chain joins TRBV19 to TRBJ1-4; perhaps TRBD1 as D (6 bases). Trimming shortened V by 4 bases and J by 0 bases, and 9 bases separated the two germline ends. Germline V gene lookup returns CDR1 LNHDA and CDR2 SQIVND (reference sequence). The CDR3 contains 15 residues. The CDR3 sequence: CASSKQGATNEKLFF. The CDR3 bases are TGTGCCAGTAGTAAACAGGGAGCAACTAATGAAAAACTGTTTTTT. The whole variable domain, remainder taken from reference TRBV19 and TRBJ1-4, is DGGITQSPKYLFRKEGQNVTLSCEQNLNHDAMYWYRQDPGQGLRLIYYSQIVNDFQKGDIAEGYSVSREKKESFPLTVTSAQKNPTAFYLCASSKQGATNEKLFFGSGTQLSVL.

The rearrangement links TRBV6-5 to TRBJ1-1, with 7 bases that match TRBD1. CDR3 length: 14 amino acids. Unmatched junction bases numbered 8, after V lost 4 bases and J lost 6 bases. The germline V gene has CDR1 MNHEY and CDR2 SVGAGI. Written as DNA, the CDR3 is TGTGCCAGCAGTTCGGCGACAGGGAGGTCTGAAGCTTTCTTT. It encodes CASSSATGRSEAFF.

V and J are TRBV4-1 and TRBJ1-4, with D hard to call. The CDR3 spans 17 residues. The V gene lost 0 bases and the J gene lost 0 bases, with 11 bases spanning the gap. Germline CDR1 MGHRA, CDR2 YSYEKL. CDR3 amino acids: CASSQESGTATNEKLFF. The CDR3 DNA reads TGCGCCAGCAGCCAAGAATCAGGCACGGCAACTAATGAAAAACTGTTTTTT.

The V gene is TRBV11-3, the J gene TRBJ1-1; D gene uncertain. The CDR3 extends over 14 amino acids. V was pared by 8 bases and J by 0 bases, with 13 bases between. Looked up from germline, CDR1 is SGHNT and CDR2 is YENEEA. The CDR3 DNA follows: TGTGCCAGCCCCGACGGAGCCGTGAACACTGAAGCTTTCTTT. Its translation: CASPDGAVNTEAFF.

The CDR3 spells CASLSQARNQPQHF. Written as DNA, the CDR3 is TGTGCCAGTTTATCACAGGCTAGGAATCAGCCCCAGCATTTT. The chain employs TRBV19 and TRBJ1-5; D is possibly TRBD1 (5 bases). V gave up 8 bases and J gave up 4 bases, with 15 bases separating them. The V gene's germline CDR1 is LNHDA and CDR2 SQIVND (reference sequence). This CDR3 comprises 14 residues. Combining the CDR3 with reference TRBV19 and TRBJ1-5 gives the whole variable domain DGGITQSPKYLFRKEGQNVTLSCEQNLNHDAMYWYRQDPGQGLRLIYYSQIVNDFQKGDIAEGYSVSREKKESFPLTVTSAQKNPTAFYLCASLSQARNQPQHFGDGTRLSIL.

The V and J genes are TRBV4-1 and TRBJ2-7; 10 nucleotides line up with TRBD1. Trimming at V came to 3 bases and at J to 2 bases, leaving 7 bases not matched to a gene. The CDR3 length is 16 residues. Germline V gene lookup returns CDR1 MGHRA and CDR2 YSYEKL. CDR3 region: CASSQGPGTGAYEQYF. The CDR3 DNA sequence: TGCGCCAGCAGCCAGGGACCCGGGACAGGGGCCTACGAGCAGTACTTC.

The chain has TRBV7-2 and TRBJ2-7; 7 bases match TRBD1. CDR1 SGHTA and CDR2 FQGNSA come from the germline V gene. The V and J ends lost 0 bases and 4 bases, in that order; junction bases with no gene match: 9. The CDR3 is 16 amino acids. CDR3 bases: TGTGCCAGCAGCTTAGCCCCAGGGGGTCTAAATTACGAGCAGTACTTC. It encodes CASSLAPGGLNYEQYF.

The J gene is TRBJ1-1, the V gene TRBV9; 7 positions agree with TRBD1. The CDR3 spans 14 residues. Per germline, CDR1 SGDLS and CDR2 YYNGEE. J gave up 3 bases and V 8 bases, and 10 bases lay outside the gene matches. DNA of the CDR3: TGTGCCAGTTCGCCTACAGGGGATTACACTGAAGCTTTCTTT. Residues: CASSPTGDYTEAFF.

The chain joins TRBV9 to TRBJ1-6; no clear D. Trimming pared 3 bases from V and 9 bases from J, leaving 13 bases between. CDR1 and CDR2 from the germline V gene are SGDLS and YYNGEE. This CDR3 is 14 amino acids long. CDR3 DNA sequence: TGTGCCAGCAGCGCAATCTCGGGGAGTTCACCCCTCCACTTT. Protein product: CASSAISGSSPLHF.

The rearrangement uses TRBV28 and TRBJ2-7; D gene uncertain. The length of the CDR3 is 15 residues. Trimming took 1 base from V and 11 from J, leaving 21 bases between them. Germline V CDR1 and CDR2: MDHEN, SYDVKM. This CDR3 reads CASSLSTFWAVDKYF. The CDR3, as DNA: TGTGCCAGCAGTTTATCGACCTTCTGGGCCGTCGATAAGTACTTC.

The chain employs TRBV30 and TRBJ2-7; the D gene is possibly TRBD1 (6 bases). The CDR3 has 12 amino acids. The V gene's germline CDR1 is GTSNPN and CDR2 SVGIG (reference sequence). The V end lost 5 bases, the J end lost 9 bases, and 17 bases lay between the germline ends. As DNA, the CDR3 is TGTGCCTGGCGGTCGAGGGGGTCCGGGCAGTACTTC. It specifies CAWRSRGSGQYF.

This chain links TRBV4-1 with TRBJ1-5; D unresolved. Trimming removed 1 base from V and 5 bases from J, with 15 bases in between. The CDR3 is 16 amino acids. Germline V CDR1 and CDR2: MGHRA, YSYEKL. CDR3 protein: CASSQGEGRVYQPQHF. CDR3 sequence (DNA): TGCGCCAGCAGCCAAGGGGAGGGTAGAGTTTATCAGCCCCAGCATTTT.

This clone was counted between two and nine times. This chain connects TRBV27 to TRBJ2-5; D not certain. V was shortened by 3 bases and J by 1 base, with 6 bases between the two germline ends. The length of the CDR3 is 13 residues. The germline gives CDR1 MNHEY, CDR2 SMNVEV (reference sequence). CDR3 sequence: CASSFSSQETQYF. The DNA of the CDR3 is TGTGCCAGCAGTTTTTCCAGCCAAGAGACCCAGTACTTC.

V and J are TRBV15 and TRBJ1-5, with 9 bases matching TRBD1. CDR1 and CDR2 from the germline V gene are LNHNV and YYDKDF (reference sequence). Unmatched junction bases numbered 6, after V lost 2 bases and J lost 4 bases. CDR3 length: 16 residues. CDR3 in amino acids: CATSRSGTGRNQPQHF. In DNA form, the CDR3 reads TGTGCCACCAGCAGATCGGGGACAGGGCGGAATCAGCCCCAGCATTTT.

The genes are TRBV21-1 and TRBJ1-6. TRBV21-1 is recorded as a pseudogene. The CDR3 has 11 amino acids. CDR3 sequence: CAVEGSSPLHF. The DNA of the CDR3 is TGTGCCGTGGAGGGGAGTTCACCCCTCCACTTT.

This clone appeared a few times. The V and J genes are TRBV4-3 and TRBJ1-1; D gene uncertain. The CDR3 has 13 residues. Germline CDR1 LGHNA, CDR2 YSLEER. V lost 1 base and J lost 4, with 7 bases in between. In DNA, the CDR3 is TGCGCCAGCAGCCAAGCCCACGGCACTGAAGCTTTCTTT. It encodes CASSQAHGTEAFF.

This clone was seen a handful of times. The chain uses TRBV5-4 and TRBJ2-2, with 8 bases identical to TRBD1. V lost 0 bases and J lost 4; bases outside the gene matches: 2. There are 15 residues in the CDR3. The V gene's germline CDR1 is SGHNT and CDR2 YYREEE (reference sequence). The CDR3 loop is CASSLVQGVTGELFF. CDR3 DNA sequence: TGTGCCAGCAGCTTGGTACAGGGGGTCACCGGGGAGCTGTTTTTT.

This clone showed up just a few times. The chain uses TRBV7-9 and TRBJ1-4; 11 positions match TRBD1. The CDR3 spans 17 residues. Unmatched junction bases numbered 3, after V lost 3 bases and J lost 0 bases. Germline CDR1 SEHNR, CDR2 FQNEAQ (reference sequence). In DNA form, the CDR3 reads TGTGCCAGCAGCTTCCGGACAGGGGGCGCAACTAATGAAAAACTGTTTTTT. This sequence encodes CASSFRTGGATNEKLFF.

This clone was found once. The chain recombines TRBV9 with TRBJ2-5; 13 nucleotides align to TRBD2. The CDR3 loop spans 16 amino acids. The V segment lost 0 bases and the J segment 7 bases; nucleotides outside the gene matches: 6. Looked up from germline, CDR1 is SGDLS and CDR2 is YYNGEE. The CDR3 spells CASSVELAGGQGTQYF. CDR3 nucleotides: TGTGCCAGCAGCGTAGAACTAGCGGGGGGGCAGGGGACCCAGTACTTC.

The chain links TRBV9 to TRBJ2-7; perhaps TRBD1 as D (7 bases). CDR1 is SGDLS, CDR2 YYNGEE, per germline. With 2 bases removed from V and 3 bases from J, the gap between germline ends came to 9 bases. There are 13 residues in the CDR3. In nucleotides, the CDR3 is TGTGCCAGCAGCGTGCAGGGGGGCTACGAGCAGTACTTC. This encodes CASSVQGGYEQYF.

The V call is TRBV6-5, the J call TRBJ2-7, with D hard to call. V lost 3 bases to trimming and J lost 6 bases, with 15 bases between them. This CDR3 comprises 14 residues. The germline V gene encodes CDR1 MNHEY and CDR2 SVGAGI. CDR3 protein: CASSYGSRGAEQYF. In nucleotides, the CDR3 is TGTGCCAGCAGTTATGGGTCCAGAGGAGCCGAGCAGTACTTC.

The chain joins TRBV7-9 to TRBJ2-7, with a weak D call TRBD2 (5 bases). The ends were cut back, 4 bases at V and 6 bases at J, with 13 bases in the middle. This CDR3 has 13 amino acids. In germline, CDR1 is SEHNR, CDR2 FQNEAQ (reference sequence). The CDR3 sequence is CASSSRGSSEQYF. The CDR3 DNA is TGTGCCAGCAGCTCACGAGGGTCGTCCGAGCAGTACTTC.

The CDR3: CSGRTGGEKLFF. The DNA of the CDR3 is TGCAGCGGGAGGACAGGGGGCGAAAAACTGTTTTTT. The chain has TRBV29-1 and TRBJ1-4; 11 bases are shared with TRBD1. The germline CDR1 and CDR2 sequences are SQVTM and ANQGSEA. The CDR3 is 12 residues long. After removal of 7 bases from V and 8 bases from J, the junction contained 3 bases not matched to a gene.

The V call is TRBV5-6, the J call TRBJ2-5, with D possibly TRBD1 on 5 matching bases. The CDR3 extends over 16 amino acids. Trimming removed 1 base from V and 5 bases from J, with 18 bases in between. The germline gives CDR1 SGHDT, CDR2 YYEEEE. CDR3 residues: CASSLSGIGSGETQYF. DNA of the CDR3: TGTGCCAGCAGCTTGTCAGGGATAGGATCAGGGGAGACCCAGTACTTC.

V and J are TRBV6-5 and TRBJ2-5; 9 bases agree with TRBD1. The CDR3 extends over 15 amino acids. CDR1 MNHEY and CDR2 SVGAGI come from the germline V gene. Trimming removed 10 bases from V and 5 bases from J; junction bases left unmatched: 14. CDR3 in amino acids: CANPSQGTGTETQYF. The CDR3 DNA reads TGTGCCAACCCTTCCCAAGGGACAGGGACCGAGACCCAGTACTTC.